Following are 6 T cell receptor beta chains from one sample sequenced in a study of PD-1 blockade in classical Hodgkin lymphoma. The repertoire was sequenced with immunoSEQ multiplex PCR; TCRdb's copy has only in-frame clones and lacks some. The top ten clones hold 5% to 6% of a sample with approximately 21,000 clones, about 64% of them seen once. No patient escaped relapse after autologous stem cell transplantation, and brentuximab vedotin exposure varied. The sequenced sample was peripheral blood mononuclear cells (PBMCs), obtained at baseline. The receptors originated from a human donor with classical Hodgkin lymphoma.

This clone was seen a handful of times. This chain joins TRBV7-2 and TRBJ2-5; 7 nucleotides line up with TRBD2. Unmatched junction bases numbered 19, after V lost 5 bases and J lost 1 base. The germline CDR1 and CDR2 sequences are SGHTA and FQGNSA. The CDR3 consists of 19 residues. CDR3 in amino acids: CASSRVNPSGSGSQETQYF. As DNA, the CDR3 is TGTGCCAGCAGCCGCGTGAATCCTAGCGGAAGCGGGTCCCAAGAGACCCAGTACTTC.

The chain couples TRBV5-1 to TRBJ2-5; no firm D call. Trimming took off 4 bases at V and 1 base at J, with 8 bases between the two ends. CDR3 length: 13 amino acids. Germline V gives CDR1 SGHRS, CDR2 YFSETQ. The CDR3 DNA sequence: TGCGCCAGCAGCCGCTTTGGCCAAGAGACCCAGTACTTC. Amino acids: CASSRFGQETQYF.

The genes are TRBV19 and TRBJ1-2; D is possibly TRBD1 (6 bases). Per the germline V gene, CDR1 is LNHDA and CDR2 is SQIVND (reference sequence). The CDR3 totals 16 residues. Deletions cut 4 bases from V and 4 bases from J, with 19 bases between. The CDR3 coding sequence is TGTGCCAGTAGTACTCTTCAGGGGCGCCGGGTCTATGGCTACACCTTC. Its translation is CASSTLQGRRVYGYTF.

The chain recombines TRBV7-2 with TRBJ1-5; the D is unclear. Germline assignment: CDR1 SGHTA and CDR2 FQGNSA. The CDR3 is 15 amino acids. Trimming removed 1 base at V and 4 bases at J, with 11 bases between. The CDR3 reads CASSLDDGLNQPQHF. The CDR3, as DNA: TGTGCCAGCAGCTTAGACGACGGTTTGAATCAGCCCCAGCATTTT.

V is TRBV5-5 and J is TRBJ2-3; 7 bases map to TRBD2. Germline V lookup: CDR1 SGHKS, CDR2 YYEKEE (reference sequence). V lost 4 bases to trimming and J lost 1 base; unmatched junction nucleotides: 6. The CDR3 runs to 15 residues. For the CDR3, the DNA is TGTGCCAGCAGCCCCGGCGGGGGAGGCACAGATACGCAGTATTTT. It codes for CASSPGGGGTDTQYF.

The chain links TRBV19 to TRBJ2-6; TRBD1 agrees at 9 bases. The germline gives CDR1 LNHDA, CDR2 SQIVND (reference sequence). The CDR3 extends over 16 amino acids. The trim removed 6 bases at V and 1 base at J, leaving 4 bases unmatched. The CDR3: CASSIQGASGANVLTF. Written as DNA, the CDR3 is TGTGCCAGTAGCATACAGGGGGCTTCTGGGGCCAACGTCCTGACTTTC.